One sample yielded the 29 T cell receptor beta chains listed below, sequenced in a study of cytomegalovirus exposure and HLA in healthy donors. The assay was immunoSEQ multiplex PCR, and TCRdb's table has in-frame clones only and misses some. The table has about 360,000 clones, approximately 90% seen once. The sequenced sample consisted of PBMCs. The receptors stem from a woman aged 18-29 years in good health and CMV-seronegative.

The CDR3: CASNTGGNTIYF. CDR3 sequence (DNA): TGTGCCAGTAATACAGGGGGAAACACCATATATTTT. V gene TRBV19 combines with J gene TRBJ1-3, with a possible D match to TRBD1 (6 bases). The CDR3 loop spans 12 amino acids. CDR1 and CDR2 from the germline V gene are LNHDA and SQIVND (reference sequence). The V end lost 7 bases, the J end lost 4 bases, and 8 bases lay between the germline ends. Filled out from reference TRBV19 and TRBJ1-3, the complete variable domain reads DGGITQSPKYLFRKEGQNVTLSCEQNLNHDAMYWYRQDPGQGLRLIYYSQIVNDFQKGDIAEGYSVSREKKESFPLTVTSAQKNPTAFYLCASNTGGNTIYFGEGSWLTVV.

The rearrangement links TRBV5-1 to TRBJ1-4; D not resolved. V was shortened by 0 bases and J by 3 bases, with 6 bases between the two germline ends. The CDR3 totals 14 residues. Looked up from germline, CDR1 is SGHRS and CDR2 is YFSETQ. The CDR3 DNA reads as TGCGCCAGCAGCTTGGAAGGAGCTAATGAAAAACTGTTTTTT. It specifies CASSLEGANEKLFF.

This chain connects TRBV4-1 to TRBJ2-1, with D maybe TRBD2 (6 bases). This CDR3 has 15 amino acids. The germline V gene has CDR1 MGHRA and CDR2 YSYEKL. V lost 3 bases and J 4 bases, leaving 13 bases between the germline ends. CDR3 nucleotides: TGCGCCAGCAGCCACCGGGGGTCGGGGTACAATGAGCAGTTCTTC. It codes for CASSHRGSGYNEQFF.

The rearrangement joins TRBV2 to TRBJ2-3, with TRBD2 identical over 12 bases. The V gene's germline CDR1 is SNHLY and CDR2 FYNNEI. The CDR3 consists of 17 residues. With V trimmed by 8 bases and J by 7 bases, 16 bases remained unmatched. The CDR3 nucleotides read TGTGCCAGCGGGGGGGCTAGCGGGAGGGCCCCGAGGAATACGCAGTATTTT. It codes for CASGGASGRAPRNTQYF.

The gene calls are TRBV5-1 and TRBJ1-1, with a possible D match to TRBD1 (5 bases). This CDR3 has 14 residues. V was pared by 3 bases and J by 1 base, with 10 bases between. Germline values: CDR1 SGHRS, CDR2 YFSETQ. CDR3 sequence reads: CASSYGTANTEAFF. The CDR3 DNA sequence: TGCGCCAGCAGCTACGGGACTGCGAACACTGAAGCTTTCTTT.

The rearrangement joins TRBV30 to TRBJ2-7, with TRBD1 matching 10 bases. The CDR3 runs 16 residues. V lost 4 bases, J lost 5 bases, and 14 bases stayed unmatched. CDR1 is GTSNPN and CDR2 is SVGIG in the germline V gene (reference sequence). CDR3 sequence: CAWTPPYSDRGDEQYF. The CDR3 DNA reads as TGTGCCTGGACCCCACCCTACTCGGACAGGGGGGACGAGCAGTACTTC.

This chain links TRBV28 with TRBJ1-2; D unclear. This CDR3 has 17 residues. Trimming took 6 bases from V and 1 from J, leaving 21 bases between them. Germline-derived CDR1 and CDR2 are MDHEN and SYDVKM. CDR3 in amino acids: CASSPPRLGVLNYGYTF. DNA for the CDR3: TGTGCCAGCAGCCCCCCCCGACTCGGGGTACTTAACTATGGCTACACCTTC.

Details on this clone: One end of the junction is discordant with germline, which a read error may explain. The V call is TRBV7-3, the J call TRBJ2-3, with D perhaps matching TRBD2 (6 bases). Germline CDR1 reads SGHTA; CDR2 reads FQGTGA. The CDR3 is 14 amino acids. This CDR3 is CASSLAGSVNRLNF. In DNA form, the CDR3 reads TGTGCCAGCAGCTTAGCGGGAAGTGTTAATCGGTTGAATTTT.

The chain has TRBV2 and TRBJ2-1; TRBD1 matches at 8 bases. Trimming at V came to 7 bases and at J to 5 bases, leaving 7 bases not matched to a gene. The CDR3 extends over 14 amino acids. The germline CDR1 and CDR2 sequences are SNHLY and FYNNEI. The CDR3 loop is CASMRDRTDNEQFF. The CDR3 nucleotides read TGTGCCAGCATGAGGGACAGGACAGACAATGAGCAGTTCTTC.

This chain uses TRBV27 with TRBJ1-5; TRBD1 aligns across 9 bases. Trimming took 2 bases from V and 0 from J; bases not matched to a gene: 14. Germline V gives CDR1 MNHEY, CDR2 SMNVEV (reference sequence). The CDR3 totals 20 residues. The CDR3 here is CASSLRKGQGSFNSNQPQHF. CDR3 coding DNA: TGTGCCAGCAGTTTAAGAAAGGGACAGGGATCTTTCAATAGCAATCAGCCCCAGCATTTT.

The gene calls are TRBV4-1 and TRBJ2-3, with TRBD2 matching over 14 bases. Germline trimming cut 6 bases from V and 0 bases from J; bases unmatched to any gene: 5. Germline assignment: CDR1 MGHRA and CDR2 YSYEKL. The CDR3 consists of 17 residues. The CDR3 is CASSGLAGGWSTDTQYF. Here the CDR3 DNA reads TGCGCCAGCAGTGGACTAGCGGGGGGATGGAGCACAGATACGCAGTATTTT.

Comments on this clone: A read error may produce the germline difference seen at one junction end. The rearrangement links TRBV5-1 to TRBJ2-5; 10 bases line up with TRBD2. The CDR3 consists of 18 residues. CDR1 is SGHRS, CDR2 YFSETQ, per germline. The CDR3, as DNA: TGCGCCAGCAGCTTGGTGGCTAGCGGGGGTTCCCACCAAGGGACCCAGTACTTC. Translated, it gives CASSLVASGGSHQGTQYF. Complete variable domain (other parts from reference TRBV5-1 and TRBJ2-5): KAGVTQTPRYLIKTRGQQVTLSCSPISGHRSVSWYQQTPGQGLQFLFEYFSETQRNKGNFPGRFSGRQFSNSRSEMNVSTLELGDSALYLCASSLVASGGSHQGTQYFGPGTRLLVL.

This chain uses TRBV25-1 with TRBJ2-2, with TRBD2 matching 11 bases. The CDR3 has 15 residues. The junction had 3 bases not matched to a gene; V was cut back by 8 bases and J by 1 base. CDR1 is MGHDK, CDR2 SYGVNS, per germline. Here the CDR3 reads CASQLAGENTGELFF. The CDR3 DNA is TGTGCCAGCCAACTAGCGGGAGAGAACACCGGGGAGCTGTTTTTT. Full variable domain (outside the CDR3, taken from reference TRBV25-1 and TRBJ2-2): EADIYQTPRYLVIGTGKKITLECSQTMGHDKMYWYQQDPGMELHLIHYSYGVNSTEKGDLSSESTVSRIRTEHFPLTLESARPSHTSQYLCASQLAGENTGELFFGEGSRLTVL.

On this clone itself: The sample carries other DNA sequences with the same CDR3. The rearrangement uses TRBV27 and TRBJ2-7, with D possibly matching TRBD2 (6 bases). Germline V CDR1 and CDR2: MNHEY, SMNVEV (reference sequence). CDR3 length: 15 residues. Deletions cut 2 bases from V and 0 bases from J, with 11 bases between. CDR3 sequence reads: CASSLRGESSYEQYF. As DNA, the CDR3 is TGTGCCAGCAGTTTACGCGGGGAAAGCTCCTACGAGCAGTACTTC.

The chain couples TRBV6-4 to TRBJ1-2; TRBD1 might be the D (5 bases). Per germline, CDR1 MRHNA and CDR2 SNTAGT. The CDR3 is made up of 16 amino acids. V lost 2 bases and J lost 5, with 18 bases in between. The chain's CDR3 is CASSDPSGGTGYGYTF. In DNA form, the CDR3 reads TGTGCCAGCAGTGACCCCTCGGGCGGAACAGGTTATGGCTACACCTTC.

The chain joins TRBV5-4 to TRBJ1-2; the match to TRBD1 covers 8 bases. The germline V gene encodes CDR1 SGHNT and CDR2 YYREEE (reference sequence). This CDR3 is built from 15 residues. The trim removed 5 bases at V and 4 bases at J, leaving 10 bases unmatched. The CDR3 coding sequence is TGTGCCAGCAGGGCGCCCTCAGGGGGCGGCTATGGCTACACCTTC. Translated: CASRAPSGGGYGYTF.

In DNA form, the CDR3 reads TGTGCCACCAGCAGAGATCGGGGGGAGCAGTACTTC. Its protein is CATSRDRGEQYF. The chain couples TRBV15 to TRBJ2-7; possible D gene TRBD2, 6 bases. Germline CDR1 LNHNV, CDR2 YYDKDF (reference sequence). The CDR3 contains 12 residues. Trimming took 0 bases from V and 7 from J, leaving 7 bases between them.

This clone was seen only once. This sequence joins TRBV5-6 and TRBJ2-2; no clear D. Trimming cost V 1 base and J 6 bases, with 10 bases left between them. The germline CDR1 and CDR2 sequences are SGHDT and YYEEEE. This CDR3 is 14 amino acids long. The CDR3 loop is CASSLTLEAGELFF. DNA of the CDR3: TGTGCCAGCAGCTTGACTTTAGAGGCCGGGGAGCTGTTTTTT.

The J gene is TRBJ1-5, the V gene TRBV15; unclear D gene. The CDR3 is made up of 14 amino acids. V gave up 6 bases and J gave up 1 base, with 10 bases separating them. Germline loops: CDR1 LNHNV, CDR2 YYDKDF (reference sequence). The CDR3 DNA is TGTGCCACCAGTGCGGGAGGCAGCAATCAGCCCCAGCATTTT. Translating gives CATSAGGSNQPQHF.

The V and J genes are TRBV7-8 and TRBJ2-4, with 7 bases matching TRBD2. Germline V gene lookup returns CDR1 SGHVS and CDR2 FQNEAQ. V lost 2 bases to trimming and J lost 6 bases; unmatched junction nucleotides: 16. The CDR3 is made up of 18 amino acids. CDR3 residues: CASSLRRGPLSGGNIQYF. The CDR3 DNA follows: TGTGCCAGCAGCTTACGCCGTGGACCCCTGTCGGGAGGAAACATTCAGTACTTC.

The V gene is TRBV11-2, the J gene TRBJ2-7; D possibly corresponds to TRBD2 (6 bases). The CDR3 extends over 14 amino acids. Per the germline V gene, CDR1 is SGHAT and CDR2 is FQNNGV. V was cut by 0 bases and J by 3 bases, with 9 bases left in between. This CDR3 is CASSLDPTSYEQYF. Here the CDR3 DNA reads TGTGCCAGCAGCTTAGATCCGACTAGCTACGAGCAGTACTTC.

The chain combines TRBV4-2 with TRBJ1-5, with a possible D match to TRBD1 (6 bases). Germline loops: CDR1 LGHNA, CDR2 YNFKEQ. The CDR3 has 16 amino acids. The V and J ends lost 1 base and 5 bases respectively, with 15 bases between them. CDR3 sequence (DNA): TGTGCCAGCAGCCAAGGGGATTGGGACACCTATCAGCCCCAGCATTTT. Amino acid sequence: CASSQGDWDTYQPQHF.

The chain uses TRBV11-1 and TRBJ2-5, with D maybe TRBD1 (6 bases). Germline V gene sequence: CDR1 SGHAT, CDR2 FQDESV (reference sequence). V gave up 4 bases and J gave up 5 bases, with 14 bases separating them. The CDR3 is 14 residues long. The CDR3, as DNA: TGTGCCAGCAGCTCCGGACAGCCGTACGAGACCCAGTACTTC. It yields the protein CASSSGQPYETQYF.

V and J are TRBV11-2 and TRBJ2-7, with D uncertain. This CDR3 has 12 amino acids. Germline V gene sequence: CDR1 SGHAT, CDR2 FQNNGV. The V end was cut by 3 bases, the J end by 3 bases, with 6 bases between. The chain's CDR3 is CASSFRGYEQYF. In DNA, the CDR3 is TGTGCCAGCAGCTTTCGCGGCTACGAGCAGTACTTC.

This clone was detected once. The chain combines TRBV11-2 with TRBJ2-7; no firm D call. The CDR3 totals 12 residues. From germline, CDR1 is SGHAT and CDR2 FQNNGV. The V gene lost 3 bases and the J gene lost 2 bases, with 5 bases spanning the gap. The CDR3 protein is CASSFSAYEQYF. DNA for the CDR3: TGTGCCAGCAGCTTCTCAGCCTACGAGCAGTACTTC.

The rearrangement joins TRBV5-1 to TRBJ2-7; possible D gene TRBD1, 6 bases. This CDR3 contains 14 residues. Deletions cut 4 bases from V and 3 bases from J, with 14 bases between. Germline CDR1 SGHRS, CDR2 YFSETQ. The CDR3 DNA follows: TGCGCCAGCAGCCCGCGACAGGAAGGCTACGAGCAGTACTTC. Protein product: CASSPRQEGYEQYF.

This rearrangement joins TRBV28 to TRBJ1-5; 12 bases fit TRBD1. Trimming at V came to 6 bases and at J to 7 bases, leaving 1 base not matched to a gene. Per the germline V gene, CDR1 is MDHEN and CDR2 is SYDVKM. This CDR3 spans 13 amino acids. CDR3 DNA sequence: TGTGCCAGCAGGGGGACAGGGGGCCAGCCCCAGCATTTT. Its translation: CASRGTGGQPQHF.

This chain joins TRBV28 and TRBJ2-5, with D possibly TRBD2 on 6 matching bases. This CDR3 is 15 amino acids long. Germline CDR1 is MDHEN and CDR2 is SYDVKM. V lost 5 bases and J lost 0, with 13 bases in between. CDR3 loop: CASSTSRDYQETQYF. Written as DNA, the CDR3 is TGTGCCAGCAGTACCTCCCGGGACTACCAAGAGACCCAGTACTTC.

There are a few counts of this clone. This chain joins TRBV6-5 and TRBJ2-2; D gene unclear. CDR1 MNHEY and CDR2 SVGAGI come from the germline V gene. CDR3 size: 13 residues. V gave up 5 bases and J gave up 5 bases, with 9 bases separating them. CDR3 region: CASSTTRTGELFF. CDR3 in DNA: TGTGCCAGCAGTACCACCAGGACCGGGGAGCTGTTTTTT.